The present T cell receptor beta chain was sequenced within a study of blood T cell repertoires in COVID-19. The data were produced by immunoSEQ multiplex PCR, yet TCRdb's version contains in-frame clones alone and is incomplete. The repertoire includes over 120,000 clones, about 85% of them detected once, and roughly 2.7% sits in the top ten. The CDR3 totals 14 residues. V gave up 1 base and J gave up 7 bases; unmatched junction bases: 4. Germline CDR1 and CDR2: SEHNR and FQNEAQ (reference sequence). Sequences were obtained from peripheral blood. The gene calls are TRBV7-9 and TRBJ2-1, with 7 bases fitting TRBD1. This receptor was taken from a human donor with acute or convalescent COVID-19. The donor label of this sample is uncertain. As DNA, the CDR3 is TGTGCCAGCAGCTTAGAGGGACAGTTTAATGAGCAGTTCTTC. Translation gives CASSLEGQFNEQFF.